Below are 4 T cell receptor beta chains sequenced from a single sample in a study of cytomegalovirus exposure and HLA in healthy donors. Researchers ran the PCR with 60 Vbeta and 13 Jbeta primers. Assay: immunoSEQ multiplex PCR; the TCRdb copy retains only in-frame clones and omits some. Of 200,000 or so clones in the sample, less than 90% were seen once. The specimen sequenced was PBMCs. The origin of the receptors is a boy aged 5-17 years in good health and CMV-seronegative.

The chain links TRBV7-2 to TRBJ1-2, with D possibly being TRBD1 (6 bases). Germline CDR1 is SGHTA and CDR2 is FQGNSA. The germline V and J ends were trimmed by 2 bases and 4 bases, with 14 bases remaining between them. The CDR3 totals 15 residues. The CDR3: CASSLQGLLLYGYTF. The CDR3 nucleotides are TGTGCCAGCAGCTTACAGGGGCTATTACTCTATGGCTACACCTTC.

In DNA form, the CDR3 reads TGCGCCAGCAGCTTGGACGGAGGAAACACCGGGGAGCTGTTTTTT. Residues: CASSLDGGNTGELFF. V is TRBV5-1 and J is TRBJ2-2; perhaps TRBD2 as D (5 bases). The length of the CDR3 is 15 residues. The V and J ends lost 0 bases and 2 bases respectively, with 8 bases between them. Germline assignment: CDR1 SGHRS and CDR2 YFSETQ.

V and J are TRBV28 and TRBJ1-2; 7 bases agree with TRBD1. This CDR3 region has 14 residues. Germline V gene sequence: CDR1 MDHEN, CDR2 SYDVKM. V lost 5 bases and J lost 8; bases outside the gene matches: 11. The CDR3 spells CASSRQGGAGGYTF. As DNA, the CDR3 is TGTGCCAGCAGTCGGCAAGGGGGCGCTGGGGGCTACACCTTC.

The rearrangement links TRBV6-5 to TRBJ2-7; D uncertain. Germline V gene data show CDR1 as MNHEY and CDR2 as SVGAGI. The CDR3 spans 12 residues. Trimming pared 11 bases from V and 13 bases from J, leaving 24 bases between. The CDR3 reads CASGSGSRLVYF. DNA for the CDR3: TGTGCCTCAGGTTCAGGCTCAAGGTTGGTCTACTTC.